Below, one T cell receptor beta chain is given with its context. Its target is not known. Produced via immunoSEQ multiplex PCR; TCRdb's table is partial and in-frame only. The repertoire consists of 65,000 to 100,000 clones, with roughly 86% occurring once and the leading ten covering about 7%. The record originates from a study of T cell responses to AZD1222 COVID-19 vaccine. Findings and caveats of the study: Unmutated variant regions are reportedly targeted by nearly half of spike-specific TCRs. Two doses of AZD1222 preceded a rise in Spike-specific TCR breadth and depth.

There are 13 residues in the CDR3. V was trimmed by 3 bases and J by 7 bases, leaving 10 bases between them. The chain carries TRBV12-3 or TRBV12-4 and TRBJ1-5; D is unresolved. The source was peripheral blood, collected 28 days after the second AZD1222 dose. The receptor comes from an adult who received the AZD1222 COVID-19 vaccine. CDR3 loop: CASSFLGNQPQHF. In DNA, the CDR3 is TGTGCCAGCAGTTTCCTGGGGAACCAGCCCCAGCATTTT.